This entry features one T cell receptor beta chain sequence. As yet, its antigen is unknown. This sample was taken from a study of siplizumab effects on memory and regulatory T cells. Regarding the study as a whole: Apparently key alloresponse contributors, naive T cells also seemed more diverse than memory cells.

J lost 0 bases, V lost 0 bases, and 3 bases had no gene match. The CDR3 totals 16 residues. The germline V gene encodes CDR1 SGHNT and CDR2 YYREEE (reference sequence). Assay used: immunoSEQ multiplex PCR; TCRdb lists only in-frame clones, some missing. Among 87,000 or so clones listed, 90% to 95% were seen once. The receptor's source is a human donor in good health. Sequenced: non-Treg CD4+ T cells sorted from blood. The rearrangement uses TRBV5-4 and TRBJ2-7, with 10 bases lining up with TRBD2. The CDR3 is CASSLDLAGVSYEQYF. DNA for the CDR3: TGTGCCAGCAGCTTGGACCTAGCGGGAGTCTCCTACGAGCAGTACTTC. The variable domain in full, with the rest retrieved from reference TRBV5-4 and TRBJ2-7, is ETGVTQSPTHLIKTRGQQVTLRCSSQSGHNTVSWYQQALGQGPQFIFQYYREEENGRGNFPPRFSGLQFPNYSSELNVNALELDDSALYLCASSLDLAGVSYEQYFGPGTRLTVT.